The next 5 T cell receptor beta chains were all read from a single sample in a study of tumor-infiltrating lymphocytes in primary liver carcinoma. Synthesis of TCR beta cDNA was carried out from about 500 ng total RNA with a constant-region primer. Sequencing libraries for TCR beta derived from three nested multiplex PCR rounds that used slightly modified ARM-PCR. The first two PCR rounds used TRBV1-TRBV30 primers with a Cbeta primer, roughly 10 cycles each. TCRdb fed the multiplex PCR reads into MiXCR, producing one record per CDR3 protein. The sample has approximately 310,000 distinct CDR3 sequences; about 60% are singletons. Unsorted whole blood supplied the RNA, and germline DNA was extracted too. The sequenced sample consisted of peripheral blood. Source of these receptors: a man aged 35-49 years with primary liver carcinoma and hepatitis B virus infection.

As concerns this clonotype: Being one base from a much bigger clone, this may be a read error. The J gene is TRBJ2-4, the V gene TRBV6-1; 9 bases align to TRBD1. Germline lookup yields CDR1 MNHNS and CDR2 SASEGT. The CDR3 consists of 18 residues. As DNA, the CDR3 is TGTACCAGCAGTGATAGACAGGGGGGACTTCTAGCCAAAAACATTCAGTACTTC. This translates into CTSSDRQGGLLAKNIQYF.

With respect to this clonotype: This clone may be a read error of a much larger clone one base away. This chain joins TRBV6-2 or TRBV6-3 and TRBJ2-1; 9 bases match TRBD2. This CDR3 has 14 amino acids. Germline-derived CDR1 and CDR2 are MNHEY and SVGEGT. The CDR3 sequence: CDSSYSREGHEQFF. DNA for the CDR3: TGTGACAGCAGTTACTCGCGGGAGGGCCATGAGCAGTTCTTC.

Remarks on this clonotype: The CDR3 does not close with the conserved phenylalanine or tryptophan, likely indicating a read error. The V and J genes are TRBV5-4 and TRBJ1-6; the D is unclear. CDR1 is SGHNT and CDR2 is YYREEE in the germline V gene (reference sequence). The CDR3 is made up of 12 amino acids. DNA of the CDR3: TGTGCCAGCAGCCACGATAATTCATCCCTCCACTCT. Its protein product is CASSHDNSSLHS.

This clonotype was picked up a small number of times. The CDR3 nucleotides read TGTGCCAGCAGCCCCGGGACTAGGAATGAGCAGTTCTTC. Protein sequence: CASSPGTRNEQFF. The chain is built from TRBV7-8 and TRBJ2-1, with 8 bases matching TRBD2. The CDR3 length is 13 residues. The germline gives CDR1 SGHVS, CDR2 FQNEAQ. The ends lost 5 bases at V and 7 bases at J; junction bases unmatched: 4.

This clonotype has more than one count but fewer than ten. The chain joins TRBV6-5 to TRBJ1-1, with TRBD1 as a possible D gene (6 bases). The CDR3 sequence is 15 residues long. Per germline, CDR1 MNHEY and CDR2 SVGAGI. V shed 1 base and J shed 2 bases, with 11 bases lying between them. CDR3 amino acids: CASSYLGAGNTEAFF. CDR3 sequence (DNA): TGTGCCAGCAGTTACTTGGGGGCAGGTAACACTGAAGCTTTCTTT.